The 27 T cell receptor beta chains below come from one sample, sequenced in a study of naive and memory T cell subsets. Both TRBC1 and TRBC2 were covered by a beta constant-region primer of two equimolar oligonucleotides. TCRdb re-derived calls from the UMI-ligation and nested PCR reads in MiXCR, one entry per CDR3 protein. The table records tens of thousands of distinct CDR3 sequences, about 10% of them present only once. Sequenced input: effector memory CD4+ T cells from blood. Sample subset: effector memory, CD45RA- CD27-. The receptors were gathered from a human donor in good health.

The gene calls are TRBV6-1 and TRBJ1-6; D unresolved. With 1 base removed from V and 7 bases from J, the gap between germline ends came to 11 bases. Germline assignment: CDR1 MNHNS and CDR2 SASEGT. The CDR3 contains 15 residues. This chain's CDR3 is CASSEGATRNSPLHF. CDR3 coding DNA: TGTGCCAGCAGTGAAGGGGCCACCCGGAATTCACCCCTCCACTTT.

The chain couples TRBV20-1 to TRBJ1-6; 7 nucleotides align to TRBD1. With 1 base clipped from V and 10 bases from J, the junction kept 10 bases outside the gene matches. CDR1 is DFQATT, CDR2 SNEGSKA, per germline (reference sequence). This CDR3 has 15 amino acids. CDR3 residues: CSARVGGRGGSPLHF. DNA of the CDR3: TGCAGTGCTAGAGTAGGGGGCCGAGGGGGCTCACCCCTCCACTTT.

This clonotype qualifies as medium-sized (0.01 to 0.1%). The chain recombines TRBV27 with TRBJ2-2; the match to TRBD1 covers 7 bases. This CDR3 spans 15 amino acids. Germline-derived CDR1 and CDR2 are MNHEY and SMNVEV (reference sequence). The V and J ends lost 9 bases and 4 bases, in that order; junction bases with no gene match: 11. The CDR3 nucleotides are TGTGCCAGTCGACAGACAGGGATGAGCACCGGGGAGCTGTTTTTT. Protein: CASRQTGMSTGELFF.

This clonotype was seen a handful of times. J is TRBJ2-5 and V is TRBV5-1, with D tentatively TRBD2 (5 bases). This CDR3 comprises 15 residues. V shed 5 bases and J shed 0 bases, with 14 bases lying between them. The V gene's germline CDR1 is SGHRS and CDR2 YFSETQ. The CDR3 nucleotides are TGCGCCAGCAGTGCCCGGGGTCCGTACCAAGAGACCCAGTACTTC. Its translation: CASSARGPYQETQYF.

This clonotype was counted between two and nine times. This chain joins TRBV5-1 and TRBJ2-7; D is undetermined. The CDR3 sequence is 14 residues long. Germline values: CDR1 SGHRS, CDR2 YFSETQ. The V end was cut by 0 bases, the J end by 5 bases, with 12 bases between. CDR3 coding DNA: TGCGCCAGCAGCTTGGACGGGTTGCCCAACGAGCAGTACTTC. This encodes CASSLDGLPNEQYF.

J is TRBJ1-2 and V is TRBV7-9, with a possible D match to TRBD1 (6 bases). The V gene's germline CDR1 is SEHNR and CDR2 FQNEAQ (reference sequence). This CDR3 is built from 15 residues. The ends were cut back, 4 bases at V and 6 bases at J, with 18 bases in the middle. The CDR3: CASSSTGRNDNGYTF. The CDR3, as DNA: TGTGCCAGCAGCTCGACAGGCCGCAATGACAATGGCTACACCTTC.

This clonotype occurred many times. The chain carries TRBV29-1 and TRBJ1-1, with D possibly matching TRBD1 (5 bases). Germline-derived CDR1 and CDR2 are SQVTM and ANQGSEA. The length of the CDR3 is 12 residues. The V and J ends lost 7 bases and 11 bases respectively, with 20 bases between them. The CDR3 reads CSAPANWGDAFF. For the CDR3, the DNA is TGCAGCGCCCCGGCGAACTGGGGGGACGCTTTCTTT.

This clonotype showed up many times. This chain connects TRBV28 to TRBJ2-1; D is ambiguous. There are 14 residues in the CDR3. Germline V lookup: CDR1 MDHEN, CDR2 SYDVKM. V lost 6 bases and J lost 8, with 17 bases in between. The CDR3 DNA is TGTGCCAGCAGGAATGGACCTCGATTCTATGAGCAGTTCTTC. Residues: CASRNGPRFYEQFF.

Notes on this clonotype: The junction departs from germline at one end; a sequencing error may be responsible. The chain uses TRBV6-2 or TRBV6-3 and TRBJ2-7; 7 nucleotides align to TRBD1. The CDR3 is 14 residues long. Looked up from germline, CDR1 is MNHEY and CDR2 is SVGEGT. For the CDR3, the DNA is TGTGCCAGCAGAGAGGGACAGTTCTCCGACGAGCAGTACTTC. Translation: CASREGQFSDEQYF.

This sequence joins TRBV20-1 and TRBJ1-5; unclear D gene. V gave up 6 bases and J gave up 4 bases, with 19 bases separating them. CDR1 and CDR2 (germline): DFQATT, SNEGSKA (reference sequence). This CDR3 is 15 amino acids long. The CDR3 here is CSATPGDLLNQPQHF. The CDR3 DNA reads TGCAGTGCGACCCCGGGAGACCTTTTGAATCAGCCCCAGCATTTT.

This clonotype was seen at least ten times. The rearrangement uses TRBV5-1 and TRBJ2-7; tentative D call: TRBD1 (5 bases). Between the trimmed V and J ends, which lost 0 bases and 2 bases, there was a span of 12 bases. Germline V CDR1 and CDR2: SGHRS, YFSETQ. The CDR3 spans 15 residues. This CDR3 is CASSLGGHSTYEQYF. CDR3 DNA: TGCGCCAGCAGCTTGGGCGGACATTCGACCTACGAGCAGTACTTC. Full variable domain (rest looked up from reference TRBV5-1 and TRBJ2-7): KAGVTQTPRYLIKTRGQQVTLSCSPISGHRSVSWYQQTPGQGLQFLFEYFSETQRNKGNFPGRFSGRQFSNSRSEMNVSTLELGDSALYLCASSLGGHSTYEQYFGPGTRLTVT.

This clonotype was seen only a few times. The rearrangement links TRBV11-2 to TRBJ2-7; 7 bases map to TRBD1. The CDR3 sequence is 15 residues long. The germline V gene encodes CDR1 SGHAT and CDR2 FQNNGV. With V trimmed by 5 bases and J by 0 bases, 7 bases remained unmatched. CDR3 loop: CASSLPTGASYEQYF. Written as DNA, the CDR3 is TGTGCCAGCAGCCTACCAACAGGGGCCTCCTACGAGCAGTACTTC.

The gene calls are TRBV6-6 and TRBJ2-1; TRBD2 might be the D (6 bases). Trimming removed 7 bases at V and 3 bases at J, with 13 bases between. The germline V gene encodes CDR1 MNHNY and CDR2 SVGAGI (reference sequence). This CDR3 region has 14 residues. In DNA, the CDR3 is TGTGCCAGCACCACCGGGGGAAACTACAATGAGCAGTTCTTC. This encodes CASTTGGNYNEQFF.

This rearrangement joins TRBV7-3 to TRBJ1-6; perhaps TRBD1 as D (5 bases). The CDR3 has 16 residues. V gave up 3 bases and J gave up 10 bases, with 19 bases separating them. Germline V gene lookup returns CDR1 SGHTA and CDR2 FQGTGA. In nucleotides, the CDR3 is TGTGCCAGCAGCTTGGGAAATAGGGGTTCTGGATCACCCCTCCACTTT. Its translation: CASSLGNRGSGSPLHF.

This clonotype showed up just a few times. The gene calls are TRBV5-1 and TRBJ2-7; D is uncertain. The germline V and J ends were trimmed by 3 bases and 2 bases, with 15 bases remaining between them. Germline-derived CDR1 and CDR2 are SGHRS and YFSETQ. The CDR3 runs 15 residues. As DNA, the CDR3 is TGCGCCAGCAGCTCTCCCCACGGCTCACCCTACGAGCAGTACTTC. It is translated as CASSSPHGSPYEQYF. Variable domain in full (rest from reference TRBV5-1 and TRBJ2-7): KAGVTQTPRYLIKTRGQQVTLSCSPISGHRSVSWYQQTPGQGLQFLFEYFSETQRNKGNFPGRFSGRQFSNSRSEMNVSTLELGDSALYLCASSSPHGSPYEQYFGPGTRLTVT.

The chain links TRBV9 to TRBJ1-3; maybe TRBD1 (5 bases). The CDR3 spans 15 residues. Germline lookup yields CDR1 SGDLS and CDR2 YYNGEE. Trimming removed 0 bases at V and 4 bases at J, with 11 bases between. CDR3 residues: CASSVGAGRGNTIYF. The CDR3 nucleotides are TGTGCCAGCAGCGTAGGTGCGGGGCGAGGAAACACCATATATTTT.

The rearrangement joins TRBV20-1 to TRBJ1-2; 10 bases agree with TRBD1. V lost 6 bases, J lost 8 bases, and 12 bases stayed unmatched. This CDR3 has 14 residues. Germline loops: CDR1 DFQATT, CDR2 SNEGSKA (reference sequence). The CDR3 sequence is CSAIKTGTGDGYTF. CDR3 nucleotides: TGCAGTGCCATTAAAACCGGGACAGGGGACGGCTACACCTTC.

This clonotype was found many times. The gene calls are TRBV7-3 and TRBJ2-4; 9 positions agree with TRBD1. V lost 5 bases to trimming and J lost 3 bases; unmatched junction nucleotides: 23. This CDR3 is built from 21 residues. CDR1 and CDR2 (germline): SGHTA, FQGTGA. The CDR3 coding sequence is TGTGCCAGCAGCCCTGCTCCACCGGGACAGGGTGGGCACACGGGCAAAAACATTCAGTACTTC. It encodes CASSPAPPGQGGHTGKNIQYF.

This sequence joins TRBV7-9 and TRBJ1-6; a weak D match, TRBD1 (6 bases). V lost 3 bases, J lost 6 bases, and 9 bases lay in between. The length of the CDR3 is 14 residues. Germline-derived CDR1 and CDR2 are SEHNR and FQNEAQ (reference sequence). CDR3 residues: CASSLDSLNSPLHF. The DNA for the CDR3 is TGTGCCAGCAGCTTGGACAGCCTTAATTCACCCCTCCACTTT.

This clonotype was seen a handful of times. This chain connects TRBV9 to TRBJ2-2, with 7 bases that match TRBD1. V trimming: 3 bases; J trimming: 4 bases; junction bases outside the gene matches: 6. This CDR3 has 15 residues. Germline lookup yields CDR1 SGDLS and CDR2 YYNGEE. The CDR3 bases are TGTGCCAGCAGCGCCTCAGGGGGTCCCACCGGGGAGCTGTTTTTT. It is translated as CASSASGGPTGELFF.

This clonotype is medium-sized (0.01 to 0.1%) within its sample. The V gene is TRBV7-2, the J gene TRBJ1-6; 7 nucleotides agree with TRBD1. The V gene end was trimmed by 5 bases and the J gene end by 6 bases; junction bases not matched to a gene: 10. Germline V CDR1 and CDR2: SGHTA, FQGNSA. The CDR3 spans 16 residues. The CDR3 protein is CASSQVRGRGNSPLHF. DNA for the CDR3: TGTGCCAGCAGCCAAGTTAGGGGGCGCGGTAATTCACCCCTCCACTTT. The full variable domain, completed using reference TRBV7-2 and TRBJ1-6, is GAGVSQSPSNKVTEKGKDVELRCDPISGHTALYWYRQSLGQGLEFLIYFQGNSAPDKSGLPSDRFSAERTGGSVSTLTIQRTQQEDSAVYLCASSQVRGRGNSPLHFGNGTRLTVT.

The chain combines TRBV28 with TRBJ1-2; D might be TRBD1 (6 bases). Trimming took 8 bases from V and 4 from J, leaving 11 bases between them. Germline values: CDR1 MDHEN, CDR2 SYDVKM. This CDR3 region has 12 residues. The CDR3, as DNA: TGTGCCAGCCAGACAGGAGCCTATGGCTACACCTTC. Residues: CASQTGAYGYTF.

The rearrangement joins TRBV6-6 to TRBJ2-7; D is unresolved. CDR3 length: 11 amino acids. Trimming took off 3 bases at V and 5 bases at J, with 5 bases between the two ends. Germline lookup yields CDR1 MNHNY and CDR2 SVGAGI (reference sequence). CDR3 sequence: CASSYLDEQYF. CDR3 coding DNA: TGTGCCAGCAGTTATCTAGACGAGCAGTACTTC.

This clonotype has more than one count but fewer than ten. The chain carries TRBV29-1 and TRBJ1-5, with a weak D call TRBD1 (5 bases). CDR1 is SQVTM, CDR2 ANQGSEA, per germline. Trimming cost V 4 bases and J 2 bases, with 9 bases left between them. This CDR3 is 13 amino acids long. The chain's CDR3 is CSVVGDGNQPQHF. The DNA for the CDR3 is TGCAGCGTTGTAGGGGATGGCAATCAGCCCCAGCATTTT.

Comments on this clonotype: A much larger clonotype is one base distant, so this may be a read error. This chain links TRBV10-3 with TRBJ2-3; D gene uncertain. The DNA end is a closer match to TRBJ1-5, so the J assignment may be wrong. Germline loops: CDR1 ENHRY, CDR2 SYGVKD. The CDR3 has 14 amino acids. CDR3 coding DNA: TGTGCCATCAGTGAGTCTACTAGCACAGATACGCAGCATTTT. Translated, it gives CAISESTSTDTQHF.

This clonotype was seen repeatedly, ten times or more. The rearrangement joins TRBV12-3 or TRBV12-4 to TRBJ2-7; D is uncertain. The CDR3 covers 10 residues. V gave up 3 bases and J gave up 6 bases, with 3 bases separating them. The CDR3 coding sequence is TGTGCCAGCAGTTTCAGCGAGCAGTACTTC. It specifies CASSFSEQYF.

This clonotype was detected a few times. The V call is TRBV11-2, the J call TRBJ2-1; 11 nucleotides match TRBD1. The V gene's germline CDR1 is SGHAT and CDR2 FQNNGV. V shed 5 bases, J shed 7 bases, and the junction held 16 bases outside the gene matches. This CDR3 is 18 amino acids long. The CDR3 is CASSHVGQGAHPRNEQFF. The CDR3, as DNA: TGTGCCAGCAGCCATGTCGGACAGGGGGCGCATCCCCGGAATGAGCAGTTCTTC.